This T cell receptor (beta chain) was captured in a study of beta chain features in type 1 diabetes. General observations from the study: High-TCR-expressing cells could be over-represented by cDNA sequencing. Type 1 diabetes patients had TCRB CDR3s that were shorter (moderately but significantly so) in all four CD4+ subsets.

With V trimmed by 5 bases and J by 6 bases, 6 bases remained unmatched. CDR1 and CDR2 from the germline V gene are SGHDT and YYEEEE. The length of the CDR3 is 14 residues. The authors reverse transcribed all of the isolated RNA, so sequencing captured expressed TCRB transcripts. Sequencing used immunoSEQ multiplex PCR; TCRdb keeps in-frame clones, though not all of them. The repertoire holds some 45,000 clones, around 71% seen once, with about 2% in the top ten. Note on this clone: Its antigen is still unknown.

The clonotype originates from a young woman with type 1 diabetes. The specimen sequenced was Tregs from blood. V and J are TRBV5-6 and TRBJ1-1; 11 nucleotides agree with TRBD1. The CDR3 DNA sequence: TGTGCCAGCAGACGGGACAGGGGGACTTCTGAAGCTTTCTTT. Encoded protein: CASRRDRGTSEAFF. The whole variable domain, filled in from reference TRBV5-6 and TRBJ1-1, reads DAGVTQSPTHLIKTRGQQVTLRCSPKSGHDTVSWYQQALGQGPQFIFQYYEEEERQRGNFPDRFSGHQFPNYSSELNVNALLLGDSALYLCASRRDRGTSEAFFGQGTRLTVV.